The table lists the clone carrying this T cell receptor beta chain with a few counts. The junction and the germline gene differ at one end; a read error may be behind it. The source of the sample is a study of regulatory T cells in long-lasting Graves disease. Across the study: Graves' patients with a new diagnosis had received antithyroid drugs under 3 months.

Building of the TCR beta libraries involved iRepertoire HTBI primers and Arm-PCR of CDR3 regions. TCRdb processed the multiplex PCR reads anew with MiXCR; each CDR3 protein has one entry. The sample includes under 800,000 distinct CDR3 sequences, roughly 15% of them seen just once. Described time point: newly diagnosed GD, antithyroid drugs for less than 3 months. PBMC RNA served as the TCR library source. This CDR3 is built from 15 residues. Germline V gene lookup returns CDR1 MNHNS and CDR2 SASEGT. These data were likewise used in another study, on T cells in Graves' hyperthyroidism and ophthalmopathy. Turning to that study: HTBI primers were used for first-round RT-PCR of the TCR CDR3. Most thyroid clonotypes expanded above 0.001 were also detected in blood.

This sequence was found in a woman under 40 with Graves disease. The chain combines TRBV6-1 with TRBJ2-2; 8 nucleotides agree with TRBD1. Sequenced material: peripheral blood mononuclear cells (PBMCs), taken at new diagnosis, from a patient treated with antithyroid drugs. The chain's CDR3 is CASSRQGQSTEELFF. CDR3 coding DNA: TGTGCCAGCAGCAGACAGGGGCAGAGCACCGAGGAGCTGTTTTTT.